One sample yielded the 26 T cell receptor beta chains listed below, sequenced in a study of T cells in tumors after PD-1 blockade. The data were produced by immunoSEQ multiplex PCR, yet TCRdb's version contains in-frame clones alone and is incomplete. Here the sample spans about 47,000 clones, just under 80% being singletons. The sample consisted of PBMCs, taken before anti-PD-1 treatment. These receptor sequences come from a human donor with basal cell carcinoma.

The rearrangement links TRBV30 to TRBJ1-2; maybe TRBD1 (5 bases). The CDR3 sequence is 13 residues long. Germline V gives CDR1 GTSNPN, CDR2 SVGIG (reference sequence). V lost 0 bases and J 1 base, leaving 6 bases between the germline ends. For the CDR3, the DNA is TGTGCCTGGAGTGTAGGGGATAACTATGGCTACACCTTC. Protein sequence: CAWSVGDNYGYTF.

This clone was picked up a small number of times. The chain uses TRBV3-1 (or the pseudogene TRBV3-2) and TRBJ1-6, with a tentative D call TRBD1 (5 bases). Germline V CDR1 and CDR2: LGHDT, YNNKEL (reference sequence). This CDR3 contains 12 residues. The germline V and J ends were trimmed by 6 bases and 8 bases, with 8 bases remaining between them. CDR3 residues: CASRGRDSPLHF. The CDR3 coding sequence is TGTGCCAGCAGGGGCAGGGATTCACCCCTCCACTTT.

The rearrangement joins TRBV7-9 to TRBJ2-1; 14 nucleotides match TRBD2. With 4 bases clipped from V and 8 bases from J, the junction kept 10 bases outside the gene matches. Germline values: CDR1 SEHNR, CDR2 FQNEAQ (reference sequence). The CDR3 covers 17 residues. The chain's CDR3 is CASSSTSGRALSDEQFF. The CDR3 DNA sequence: TGTGCCAGCAGCTCGACTAGCGGGAGGGCCCTATCGGATGAGCAGTTCTTC. The full variable domain, in which reference TRBV7-9 and TRBJ2-1 provide the parts outside the CDR3, is DTGVSQNPRHKITKRGQNVTFRCDPISEHNRLYWYRQTLGQGPEFLTYFQNEAQLEKSRLLSDRFSAERPKGSFSTLEIQRTEQGDSAMYLCASSSTSGRALSDEQFFGPGTRLTVL.

The CDR3 is CASSQSLGGGAGNEQFF. Written as DNA, the CDR3 is TGTGCCAGCAGCCAATCCCTTGGCGGGGGGGCCGGGAATGAGCAGTTCTTC. The chain is built from TRBV7-9 and TRBJ2-1, with 9 bases aligning to TRBD2. The CDR3 loop spans 17 amino acids. J was trimmed by 7 bases and V by 5 bases; bases with no gene match: 15. Germline V gene lookup returns CDR1 SEHNR and CDR2 FQNEAQ (reference sequence).

The chain joins TRBV5-4 to TRBJ2-3; D is undetermined. CDR1 is SGHNT, CDR2 YYREEE, per germline (reference sequence). V shed 0 bases and J shed 1 base, with 3 bases lying between them. The CDR3 has 13 residues. CDR3 sequence (DNA): TGTGCCAGCAGCTTGGGGGGCACAGATACGCAGTATTTT. Translating gives CASSLGGTDTQYF.

This chain connects TRBV24-1 to TRBJ1-3; 11 bases are a match to TRBD1. V was pared by 0 bases and J by 0 bases, with 6 bases of the junction left unmatched. Germline values: CDR1 KGHDR, CDR2 SFDVKD. The CDR3 totals 19 residues. CDR3 DNA sequence: TGTGCCACCAGTGATTTGCGGGACAGGGGGGGCCCCTCTGGAAACACCATATATTTT. Translation gives CATSDLRDRGGPSGNTIYF.

This clone appeared a single time. The rearrangement uses TRBV28 and TRBJ2-3, with D tentatively TRBD2 (5 bases). Germline V gives CDR1 MDHEN, CDR2 SYDVKM. V was clipped by 4 bases and J by 4 bases, with 9 bases between them. This CDR3 has 13 residues. CDR3 nucleotide sequence: TGTGCCAGCAGTTCGAGGACTCCAGATACGCAGTATTTT. It encodes CASSSRTPDTQYF.

This chain uses TRBV6-5 with TRBJ2-3; tentative D call: TRBD1 (5 bases). The CDR3 is made up of 14 amino acids. The germline V and J ends were trimmed by 2 bases and 0 bases, with 6 bases remaining between them. CDR1 is MNHEY and CDR2 is SVGAGI in the germline V gene. The CDR3 region is CASSYRGSTDTQYF. CDR3 coding DNA: TGTGCCAGCAGTTACAGGGGAAGCACAGATACGCAGTATTTT.

The chain couples TRBV5-5 to TRBJ2-1; D ambiguous. CDR3 length equals 15 residues. Looked up from germline, CDR1 is SGHKS and CDR2 is YYEKEE (reference sequence). Trimming took 0 bases from V and 6 from J, leaving 13 bases between them. CDR3 residues: CASSLEGNLFNEQFF. In DNA form, the CDR3 reads TGTGCCAGCAGCTTGGAGGGAAACCTTTTCAATGAGCAGTTCTTC.

The chain links TRBV30 to TRBJ1-1; maybe TRBD1 (6 bases). Trimming cost V 0 bases and J 6 bases, with 14 bases left between them. Germline V gene sequence: CDR1 GTSNPN, CDR2 SVGIG (reference sequence). The CDR3 consists of 14 residues. The CDR3 reads CAWSVRRGFAEAFF. The CDR3 coding sequence is TGTGCCTGGAGTGTACGGAGGGGGTTCGCTGAAGCTTTCTTT.

The chain has TRBV4-1 and TRBJ1-1, with D tentatively TRBD1 (6 bases). CDR1 MGHRA and CDR2 YSYEKL come from the germline V gene. This CDR3 is 14 amino acids long. The V and J ends lost 1 base and 11 bases respectively, with 17 bases between them. CDR3 sequence: CASSQVSGGRGAFF. CDR3 DNA: TGCGCCAGCAGCCAAGTAAGCGGGGGGCGCGGGGCTTTCTTT.

The V gene is TRBV2, the J gene TRBJ2-7; TRBD2 agrees at 11 bases. This CDR3 region has 15 residues. Germline values: CDR1 SNHLY, CDR2 FYNNEI. With V trimmed by 3 bases and J by 12 bases, 13 bases remained unmatched. The CDR3 protein is CASSEYTGTSGNGYF. The CDR3 DNA reads TGTGCCAGCAGTGAGTATACCGGGACTAGCGGCAACGGGTACTTC.

The rearrangement links TRBV19 to TRBJ1-2; 9 bases align to TRBD1. V gave up 6 bases and J gave up 7 bases; unmatched junction bases: 3. Germline V lookup: CDR1 LNHDA, CDR2 SQIVND (reference sequence). CDR3 size: 12 residues. The CDR3 DNA is TGTGCCAGTAGGAAGGACAGGGGTGGCTACACCTTC. Translated, it gives CASRKDRGGYTF.

This chain joins TRBV6-5 and TRBJ1-1, with D tentatively TRBD1 (6 bases). Trimming left V 8 bases short and J 3 bases short, with 13 bases between. This CDR3 has 13 amino acids. Germline V gene data show CDR1 as MNHEY and CDR2 as SVGAGI. DNA for the CDR3: TGTGCCAGCTCCCGGGGGCCGGACACTGAAGCTTTCTTT. Protein sequence: CASSRGPDTEAFF.

This chain links TRBV5-1 with TRBJ2-3; D tentatively reads TRBD1 or TRBD2 (6 bases each). The V end lost 0 bases, the J end lost 4 bases, and 12 bases lay between the germline ends. Per germline, CDR1 SGHRS and CDR2 YFSETQ. This CDR3 spans 15 amino acids. The CDR3 region has the DNA TGCGCCAGCAGCTTGGACACGGGGGCAGCAGATACGCAGTATTTT. Translated: CASSLDTGAADTQYF.

This clone was seen only a few times. The V gene is TRBV7-3, the J gene TRBJ2-7; TRBD1 matches at 7 bases. The CDR3 is made up of 13 amino acids. V shed 11 bases and J 2 bases; nucleotides not matched to a gene: 9. Germline V gene lookup returns CDR1 SGHTA and CDR2 FQGTGA. In DNA, the CDR3 is TGTGCCTCCAAGAGACAGGGAGCCTACGAGCAGTACTTC. This gives the protein CASKRQGAYEQYF.

This clone was observed a few times. The chain carries TRBV18 and TRBJ2-1; the D is unclear. The CDR3 loop spans 16 amino acids. V gave up 3 bases and J gave up 8 bases, with 20 bases separating them. Germline CDR1 reads KGHSH; CDR2 reads LQKENI. This CDR3 is CASSPTPALGLDEQFF. The CDR3 nucleotides are TGTGCCAGCTCACCTACGCCCGCTTTAGGGCTGGATGAGCAGTTCTTC.

The chain joins TRBV30 to TRBJ1-4; D is undetermined. This CDR3 region has 15 residues. Trimming took 0 bases from V and 1 from J, leaving 9 bases between them. Germline CDR1 and CDR2: GTSNPN and SVGIG (reference sequence). The CDR3 spells CAWSVKLGTNEKLFF. The CDR3 DNA follows: TGTGCCTGGAGTGTAAAGTTGGGAACTAATGAAAAACTGTTTTTT.

This chain links TRBV5-3 with TRBJ1-1; D not resolved. TRBV5-3 is recorded as an ORF, its role being uncertain. Deletions cut 5 bases from V and 0 bases from J, with 20 bases between. The CDR3 spans 17 residues. The CDR3 sequence: CARSRSGPLLMNTEAFF. The CDR3 DNA reads TGTGCCAGAAGTCGTTCCGGGCCCTTACTGATGAACACTGAAGCTTTCTTT.

This clone occurred once. V is TRBV10-2 and J is TRBJ1-4, with D possibly TRBD1 on 5 matching bases. V was trimmed by 5 bases and J by 4 bases, leaving 11 bases between them. Germline V CDR1 and CDR2: WSHSY, SAAADI. This CDR3 is built from 14 residues. CDR3 sequence: CASSHRSFNEKLFF. The DNA for the CDR3 is TGCGCCAGCAGTCACAGGTCCTTTAATGAAAAACTGTTTTTT.

The chain couples TRBV20-1 to TRBJ1-2, with D possibly TRBD1 on 6 matching bases. Trimming removed 4 bases from V and 7 bases from J, with 10 bases in between. Germline CDR1 reads DFQATT; CDR2 reads SNEGSKA (reference sequence). The CDR3 extends over 11 amino acids. CDR3 residues: CSATRGGGYTF. CDR3 sequence (DNA): TGCAGTGCTACCAGGGGCGGTGGCTACACCTTC.

V gene TRBV7-9 combines with J gene TRBJ2-3; D remains unclear. The CDR3 covers 11 residues. Germline assignment: CDR1 SEHNR and CDR2 FQNEAQ (reference sequence). V lost 4 bases, J lost 9 bases, and 8 bases lay in between. Here the CDR3 reads CASSYEFTQYF. In DNA, the CDR3 is TGTGCCAGCAGCTACGAGTTCACGCAGTATTTT. The full variable domain, completed using reference TRBV7-9 and TRBJ2-3, is DTGVSQNPRHKITKRGQNVTFRCDPISEHNRLYWYRQTLGQGPEFLTYFQNEAQLEKSRLLSDRFSAERPKGSFSTLEIQRTEQGDSAMYLCASSYEFTQYFGPGTRLTVL.

The rearrangement uses TRBV28 and TRBJ1-2, with 8 nucleotides matching TRBD1. The CDR3 totals 14 residues. Germline CDR1 and CDR2: MDHEN and SYDVKM. V shed 3 bases and J 6 bases; nucleotides not matched to a gene: 6. The CDR3 sequence is CASSFLGTGDGYTF. DNA for the CDR3: TGTGCCAGCAGTTTTCTCGGGACAGGAGATGGCTACACCTTC.

The chain links TRBV5-1 to TRBJ1-2, with D hard to call. The V gene's germline CDR1 is SGHRS and CDR2 YFSETQ. The length of the CDR3 is 16 residues. V was pared by 0 bases and J by 4 bases, with 16 bases between. The CDR3 bases are TGCGCCAGCAGCTTGGATCAGTTAGGCAGGACCTATGGCTACACCTTC. This sequence encodes CASSLDQLGRTYGYTF.

The rearrangement joins TRBV29-1 to TRBJ2-2; D remains unclear. Germline V gene data show CDR1 as SQVTM and CDR2 as ANQGSEA. V lost 3 bases and J 1 base, leaving 6 bases between the germline ends. This CDR3 is 13 amino acids long. CDR3 bases: TGCAGCGTTGATCTGGGGAACACCGGGGAGCTGTTTTTT. It specifies CSVDLGNTGELFF.

This chain connects TRBV7-8 to TRBJ2-1; 7 bases line up with TRBD2. The CDR3 length is 16 residues. Germline-derived CDR1 and CDR2 are SGHVS and FQNEAQ. Trimming removed 4 bases from V and 8 bases from J; junction bases left unmatched: 14. In DNA form, the CDR3 reads TGTGCCAGCAGCTCCCGGGGGGACCAGTCGGGGCATGAGCAGTTCTTC. This encodes CASSSRGDQSGHEQFF.